The 25 T cell receptor beta chains below come from one sample, sequenced in a study of T-cell memory formation after mild COVID-19. Each CDR3 protein is one row after TCRdb ran MiXCR on the 5' RACE reads. Counted here are 150,000 to 200,000 distinct CDR3 sequences, roughly 15% occurring once; the ten biggest clones make up roughly an eighth. Sequenced sample: PBMCs or a T cell subset sorted from them (not recorded which). These receptors were taken from an adult woman who had mild COVID-19 (a few samples of this study predate the infection). Cell type and time point are not known.

This clonotype was seen only a few times. This chain links TRBV7-9 with TRBJ1-4; perhaps TRBD1 as D (6 bases). Between the trimmed V and J ends, which lost 5 bases and 4 bases, there was a span of 11 bases. The CDR3 consists of 14 residues. CDR1 and CDR2 from the germline V gene are SEHNR and FQNEAQ (reference sequence). The CDR3 DNA reads TGTGCCAGCAGCCCAGGACAGTATAATGAAAAACTGTTTTTT. Its protein is CASSPGQYNEKLFF.

The chain carries TRBV5-5 and TRBJ1-1; D is possibly TRBD1 (6 bases). CDR1 SGHKS and CDR2 YYEKEE come from the germline V gene (reference sequence). Trimming took off 5 bases at V and 11 bases at J, with 16 bases between the two ends. The CDR3 consists of 12 residues. The CDR3: CASRSRGAGAFF. CDR3 nucleotides: TGTGCCAGCAGGTCTAGGGGGGCTGGGGCTTTCTTT.

This clonotype was seen a handful of times. The CDR3: CASSFGGTGYEKLFF. CDR3 DNA: TGTGCCAGCAGTTTCGGCGGGACAGGGTATGAAAAACTGTTTTTT. The chain recombines TRBV27 with TRBJ1-4; 9 positions match TRBD1. Losses at the gene ends were 3 bases for V and 6 bases for J; bases not matched to a gene: 5. Germline loops: CDR1 MNHEY, CDR2 SMNVEV (reference sequence). The CDR3 is 15 amino acids.

The J gene is TRBJ2-3, the V gene TRBV12-3 or TRBV12-4, with D possibly being TRBD2 (5 bases). The CDR3 totals 15 residues. Trimming took 6 bases from V and 2 from J, leaving 15 bases between them. CDR3 in amino acids: CASSPTRVSTDTQYF. The CDR3 coding sequence is TGTGCCAGCAGCCCCACTAGAGTATCCACAGATACGCAGTATTTT.

This clonotype occurred a few times. The CDR3 loop reads CSVQGGGTDTQYF. The CDR3 coding sequence is TGCAGCGTCCAAGGAGGGGGCACAGATACGCAGTATTTT. The J gene is TRBJ2-3, the V gene TRBV29-1, with D perhaps TRBD2 (6 bases). CDR3 length: 13 amino acids. CDR1 SQVTM and CDR2 ANQGSEA come from the germline V gene. V dropped 6 bases and J dropped 1 base, with 11 bases sitting between them.

In its sample, this clonotype was seen a few times. The CDR3 here is CASSPGVEQFF. The CDR3 nucleotides read TGTGCCAGCAGCCCGGGTGTTGAGCAGTTCTTC. The genes are TRBV14 and TRBJ2-1; the D is unclear. V gave up 4 bases and J gave up 9 bases, with 7 bases separating them. CDR1 and CDR2 from the germline V gene are SGHDN and FVKESK. This CDR3 is built from 11 residues. The full variable domain, its missing parts supplied by reference TRBV14 and TRBJ2-1, is EAGVTQFPSHSVIEKGQTVTLRCDPISGHDNLYWYRRVMGKEIKFLLHFVKESKQDESGMPNNRFLAERTGGTYSTLKVQPAELEDSGVYFCASSPGVEQFFGPGTRLTVL.

Only a few counts were recorded for this clonotype. The V call is TRBV7-6, the J call TRBJ2-7; D is possibly TRBD1 or TRBD2 (5 bases each). The germline CDR1 and CDR2 sequences are SGHVS and FNYEAQ. Trimming shortened V by 5 bases and J by 5 bases, and 19 bases separated the two germline ends. This CDR3 is 15 amino acids long. DNA of the CDR3: TGTGCCAGCAGCACCGGACCGGGACCGCAAGACGAGCAGTACTTC. Its translation: CASSTGPGPQDEQYF.

This clonotype was seen a few times. This sequence joins TRBV7-2 and TRBJ2-1; the match to TRBD2 covers 11 bases. Germline V gene data show CDR1 as SGHTA and CDR2 as FQGNSA. The CDR3 spans 15 residues. V gave up 3 bases and J gave up 7 bases; unmatched junction bases: 5. The CDR3 protein is CASSFTGTSGNEQFF. The CDR3, as DNA: TGTGCCAGCAGCTTCACCGGGACTAGCGGAAATGAGCAGTTCTTC. The variable domain in full, with the rest retrieved from reference TRBV7-2 and TRBJ2-1, is GAGVSQSPSNKVTEKGKDVELRCDPISGHTALYWYRQSLGQGLEFLIYFQGNSAPDKSGLPSDRFSAERTGGSVSTLTIQRTQQEDSAVYLCASSFTGTSGNEQFFGPGTRLTVL.

This clonotype was seen more than once but under ten times. The rearrangement joins TRBV7-2 to TRBJ2-1; either TRBD1 or TRBD2 may fit D (6 bases each). The CDR3 is 18 residues long. Trimming removed 2 bases at V and 0 bases at J, with 17 bases between. Germline loops: CDR1 SGHTA, CDR2 FQGNSA. CDR3 loop: CASSLIPLGGSSYNEQFF. The CDR3 nucleotides read TGTGCCAGCAGCTTAATCCCCCTAGGGGGGAGCTCCTACAATGAGCAGTTCTTC.

This chain uses TRBV7-2 with TRBJ2-1, with D tentatively TRBD2 (6 bases). The germline V gene encodes CDR1 SGHTA and CDR2 FQGNSA. CDR3 size: 16 residues. Trimming stripped 1 base from V and 2 bases from J, with 12 bases between. The CDR3 reads CASSLGLALAYNEQFF. CDR3 nucleotide sequence: TGTGCCAGCAGCTTAGGGCTAGCGCTGGCCTACAATGAGCAGTTCTTC.

The chain links TRBV29-1 to TRBJ2-1; 7 nucleotides agree with TRBD2. Per the germline V gene, CDR1 is SQVTM and CDR2 is ANQGSEA. The CDR3 has 13 amino acids. After removal of 3 bases from V and 8 bases from J, the junction contained 7 bases not matched to a gene. In DNA, the CDR3 is TGCAGCGTTGAGGAGGGAGGGTGGTATGAGCAGTTCTTC. Translation gives CSVEEGGWYEQFF.

This clonotype has just a few counts. The V call is TRBV12-3 or TRBV12-4, the J call TRBJ1-6; D not certain. Trimming removed 6 bases from V and 6 bases from J, with 9 bases in between. The CDR3 spans 13 residues. The CDR3 sequence: CASSPTLNSPLHF. The CDR3 nucleotides read TGTGCCAGCAGCCCAACTCTTAATTCACCCCTCCACTTT.

This chain uses TRBV24-1 with TRBJ2-5, with D maybe TRBD2 (6 bases). The germline gives CDR1 KGHDR, CDR2 SFDVKD. V shed 9 bases and J shed 4 bases, with 17 bases lying between them. The CDR3 consists of 14 residues. CDR3 sequence (DNA): TGTGCCACCTCTCCCGCGGGAACCCCAGAGACCCAGTACTTC. The encoded protein is CATSPAGTPETQYF.

This chain uses TRBV5-1 with TRBJ2-3; 12 bases align to TRBD2. Germline V gene sequence: CDR1 SGHRS, CDR2 YFSETQ. There are 17 residues in the CDR3. J lost 5 bases, V lost 3 bases, and 10 bases had no gene match. The CDR3 reads CASSYPPSGGAGDTQYF. As DNA, the CDR3 is TGCGCCAGCAGCTACCCGCCTAGCGGGGGGGCCGGAGATACGCAGTATTTT.

This clonotype was seen only a few times. The chain combines TRBV20-1 with TRBJ2-1; 14 positions agree with TRBD2. V trimming: 5 bases; J trimming: 7 bases; junction bases outside the gene matches: 7. CDR3 length: 15 residues. Looked up from germline, CDR1 is DFQATT and CDR2 is SNEGSKA (reference sequence). The CDR3 reads CSAQTGTSGRNEQFF. The CDR3 DNA follows: TGCAGTGCTCAGACCGGGACTAGCGGGAGAAATGAGCAGTTCTTC.

Only a few counts were recorded for this clonotype. The rearrangement joins TRBV12-3 or TRBV12-4 to TRBJ1-4; 8 bases map to TRBD1. This CDR3 is built from 20 residues. J gave up 0 bases and V 6 bases, and 18 bases lay outside the gene matches. The DNA of the CDR3 is TGTGCCAGCAGGAGGGGTCCGGGACAGGCGGTACTCGCAACTAATGAAAAACTGTTTTTT. Translating it yields CASRRGPGQAVLATNEKLFF.

The table lists this clonotype with a few counts. The chain couples TRBV7-2 to TRBJ2-1; no clear D. The CDR3 runs to 14 residues. V was shortened by 1 base and J by 8 bases, with 12 bases between the two germline ends. The germline V gene has CDR1 SGHTA and CDR2 FQGNSA. In DNA, the CDR3 is TGTGCCAGCAGCTTAGATGCAGGCTCCTATGAGCAGTTCTTC. It translates to CASSLDAGSYEQFF.

The chain recombines TRBV6-5 with TRBJ1-2, with 8 positions matching TRBD1. CDR3 length: 13 residues. Per germline, CDR1 MNHEY and CDR2 SVGAGI. The J segment lost 2 bases and the V segment lost 8 bases, leaving 4 bases of the junction unmatched. The DNA for the CDR3 is TGTGCCAGCCAGGACAGGGCGAACTATGGCTACACCTTC. Its protein product is CASQDRANYGYTF.

This clonotype has more than one count but fewer than ten. This chain uses TRBV6-2 or TRBV6-3 with TRBJ2-7; D is unresolved. Per germline, CDR1 MNHEY and CDR2 SVGEGT. This CDR3 region has 14 residues. Trimming removed 7 bases from V and 6 bases from J, with 19 bases in between. The CDR3 here is CASTPDGEPSEQYF. DNA of the CDR3: TGTGCCAGCACACCCGACGGAGAGCCGAGCGAGCAGTACTTC.

The chain combines TRBV19 with TRBJ2-2, with 8 bases matching TRBD1. CDR3 length: 14 residues. Looked up from germline, CDR1 is LNHDA and CDR2 is SQIVND (reference sequence). J lost 4 bases, V lost 4 bases, and 2 bases had no gene match. DNA of the CDR3: TGTGCCAGTAGTAGACAGGGGAGCACCGGGGAGCTGTTTTTT. Amino acids: CASSRQGSTGELFF. Based on the CDR3 plus reference TRBV19 and TRBJ2-2, the full variable domain is DGGITQSPKYLFRKEGQNVTLSCEQNLNHDAMYWYRQDPGQGLRLIYYSQIVNDFQKGDIAEGYSVSREKKESFPLTVTSAQKNPTAFYLCASSRQGSTGELFFGEGSRLTVL.

The chain has TRBV5-5 and TRBJ2-7, with TRBD2 as a possible D gene (5 bases). Germline values: CDR1 SGHKS, CDR2 YYEKEE (reference sequence). V was pared by 1 base and J by 3 bases, with 14 bases between. The CDR3 spans 15 residues. The CDR3 bases are TGTGCCAGCAGCTTGTGGGAGAGCGGAGGCTACGAGCAGTACTTC. Amino acid sequence: CASSLWESGGYEQYF.

This clonotype was found a few times. This sequence joins TRBV5-6 and TRBJ2-7; 7 nucleotides match TRBD1. CDR1 is SGHDT and CDR2 is YYEEEE in the germline V gene. After removal of 4 bases from V and 3 bases from J, the junction contained 4 bases not matched to a gene. The CDR3 length is 13 residues. CDR3: CASSRGRGYEQYF. CDR3 nucleotides: TGTGCCAGCAGCAGGGGGCGCGGCTACGAGCAGTACTTC.

The chain combines TRBV28 with TRBJ1-2; tentatively, D is TRBD1 (6 bases). CDR3 length equals 14 residues. V was pared by 5 bases and J by 6 bases, with 16 bases between. Looked up from germline, CDR1 is MDHEN and CDR2 is SYDVKM. The CDR3 nucleotides read TGTGCCAGCAGTATCCCACAGGGAAGTCATGGCTACACCTTC. Residues: CASSIPQGSHGYTF.

A few counts support this clonotype. The chain joins TRBV19 to TRBJ2-1; 9 bases fit TRBD2. The CDR3 contains 14 residues. Germline V gives CDR1 LNHDA, CDR2 SQIVND (reference sequence). V gave up 5 bases and J gave up 8 bases; unmatched junction bases: 7. The CDR3 DNA follows: TGTGCCAGTAGTTTAGCGGGAGCTGGCTATGAGCAGTTCTTC. Translation: CASSLAGAGYEQFF.

This clonotype was seen a handful of times. The V call is TRBV6-2 or TRBV6-3, the J call TRBJ2-1, with 9 bases fitting TRBD2. CDR1 MNHEY and CDR2 SVGEGT come from the germline V gene. There are 15 residues in the CDR3. V gave up 6 bases and J gave up 4 bases; unmatched junction bases: 7. CDR3 sequence: CASSLSGSPYNEQFF. The CDR3 nucleotides are TGTGCCAGCAGCCTTAGCGGGAGTCCATACAATGAGCAGTTCTTC.